This TCR beta chain was identified in a study of blood T cell repertoires in COVID-19. Study background: Sites in the United States, Italy and Spain provided acute and convalescent COVID-19 samples. PBMCs, B-cell-depleted T cells, or T cells were the source of the cDNA or gDNA that made up the material.

V was pared by 2 bases and J by 3 bases, with 11 bases between. The CDR3 spans 14 residues. Per germline, CDR1 LGHDT and CDR2 YNNKEL (reference sequence). In the authors' workflow: Estimated nucleated cell counts came from reference gene primer amplification. Libraries were prepared by immunoSEQ multiplex PCR; TCRdb keeps only in-frame clonotypes and omits some of them. V, J and clone size are taken as reported in that table, and D and trimming were inferred from the DNA itself. This table holds 50,000 or so clones, nearly 90% found once. This clonotype was sampled from a man in his 60s with active COVID-19. This rearrangement joins TRBV3-1 (or the pseudogene TRBV3-2) to TRBJ2-7, with a possible D match to TRBD2 (6 bases). The specimen was peripheral blood. The CDR3 spells CASSQLRGLYEQYF. CDR3 sequence (DNA): TGTGCCAGCAGCCAACTCCGGGGACTCTACGAGCAGTACTTC.